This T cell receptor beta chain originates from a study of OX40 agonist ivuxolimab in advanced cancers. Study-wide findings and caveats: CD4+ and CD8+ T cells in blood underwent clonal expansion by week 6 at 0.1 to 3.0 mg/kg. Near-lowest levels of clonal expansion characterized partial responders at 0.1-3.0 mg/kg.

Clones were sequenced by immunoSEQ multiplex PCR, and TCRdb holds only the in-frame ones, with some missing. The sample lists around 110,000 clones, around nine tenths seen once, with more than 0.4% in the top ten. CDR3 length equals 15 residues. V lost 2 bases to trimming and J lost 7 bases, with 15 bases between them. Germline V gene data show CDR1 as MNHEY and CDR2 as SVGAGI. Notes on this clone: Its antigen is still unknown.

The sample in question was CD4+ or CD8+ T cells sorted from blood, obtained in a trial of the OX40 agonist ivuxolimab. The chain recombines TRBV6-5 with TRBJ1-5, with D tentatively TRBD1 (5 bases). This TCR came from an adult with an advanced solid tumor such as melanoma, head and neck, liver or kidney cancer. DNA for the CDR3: TGTGCCAGCAGTTACAAATGGGGGGGGAGGCAGCCCCAGCATTTT. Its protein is CASSYKWGGRQPQHF.